The 16 T cell receptor beta chains below all came from one sample that was sequenced in a study of blood T cell repertoires in COVID-19. This table comes from immunoSEQ multiplex PCR, and its TCRdb copy is limited to in-frame clones, with some not included. The sample shows tens of thousands of clones, about 86% of them seen only once. Sequencing used peripheral blood. These receptors were obtained from a man in his forties or fifties with active COVID-19.

The rearrangement uses TRBV19 and TRBJ2-3; 9 bases are a match to TRBD1. CDR3 length equals 17 residues. The germline V gene encodes CDR1 LNHDA and CDR2 SQIVND (reference sequence). Unmatched junction bases numbered 8, after V lost 2 bases and J lost 2 bases. CDR3 sequence reads: CASSIKQGARNTDTQYF. The CDR3 DNA reads TGTGCCAGTAGTATAAAACAGGGGGCGCGGAACACAGATACGCAGTATTTT.

This sequence joins TRBV27 and TRBJ2-2, with TRBD2 matching 11 bases. CDR1 and CDR2 (germline): MNHEY, SMNVEV (reference sequence). The CDR3 is 16 amino acids. V shed 3 bases and J 1 base; nucleotides not matched to a gene: 1. The CDR3 reads CASSLGLAVNTGELFF. DNA for the CDR3: TGTGCCAGCAGTTTGGGACTAGCGGTGAACACCGGGGAGCTGTTTTTT.

The rearrangement joins TRBV19 to TRBJ1-5; TRBD1 aligns across 8 bases. This CDR3 region has 15 residues. V trimming: 3 bases; J trimming: 6 bases; junction bases outside the gene matches: 7. The germline V gene has CDR1 LNHDA and CDR2 SQIVND (reference sequence). CDR3: CASSIGQGALQPQHF. As DNA, the CDR3 is TGTGCCAGTAGTATCGGGCAGGGGGCTCTTCAGCCCCAGCATTTT.

V gene TRBV9 combines with J gene TRBJ1-2, with 7 bases lining up with TRBD1. CDR3 length: 13 amino acids. V dropped 3 bases and J dropped 4; count of bases not matched to a gene: 3. Germline CDR1 and CDR2: SGDLS and YYNGEE. In nucleotides, the CDR3 is TGTGCCAGCAGCGAGGGACAGCTCTATGGCTACACCTTC. This codes for CASSEGQLYGYTF. Together with reference TRBV9 and TRBJ1-2, the CDR3 gives the full variable domain: DSGVTQTPKHLITATGQRVTLRCSPRSGDLSVYWYQQSLDQGLQFLIQYYNGEERAKGNILERFSAQQFPDLHSELNLSSLELGDSALYFCASSEGQLYGYTFGSGTRLTVV.

The CDR3 DNA follows: TGCGCCAGCAGCCCACGGGGGGCGGCCTACAATGAGCAGTTCTTC. This encodes CASSPRGAAYNEQFF. The chain recombines TRBV5-1 with TRBJ2-1, with TRBD2 as a possible D gene (7 bases). Germline CDR1 and CDR2: SGHRS and YFSETQ. The CDR3 has 15 residues. The V end lost 4 bases, the J end lost 2 bases, and 13 bases lay between the germline ends. Complete variable domain (other parts from reference TRBV5-1 and TRBJ2-1): KAGVTQTPRYLIKTRGQQVTLSCSPISGHRSVSWYQQTPGQGLQFLFEYFSETQRNKGNFPGRFSGRQFSNSRSEMNVSTLELGDSALYLCASSPRGAAYNEQFFGPGTRLTVL.

The J gene is TRBJ2-3, the V gene TRBV2; maybe TRBD1 (5 bases). This CDR3 has 13 residues. The V gene lost 4 bases and the J gene lost 6 bases, with 11 bases spanning the gap. Germline V gives CDR1 SNHLY, CDR2 FYNNEI. CDR3 in amino acids: CASSVGAGDTQYF. As DNA, the CDR3 is TGTGCCAGCAGTGTAGGTGCAGGGGATACGCAGTATTTT.

Here the CDR3 reads CASSRLERAGGPYNEQFF. The CDR3 DNA reads as TGTGCCAGCAGCCGTCTAGAGAGAGCGGGGGGGCCCTACAATGAGCAGTTCTTC. The chain joins TRBV7-9 to TRBJ2-1; 10 bases match TRBD2. The CDR3 consists of 18 residues. Trimming took 5 bases from V and 2 from J; bases not matched to a gene: 12. Germline CDR1 reads SEHNR; CDR2 reads FQNEAQ (reference sequence).

This chain connects TRBV10-3 to TRBJ1-1; no reliable D call. Trimming pared 2 bases from V and 4 bases from J, leaving 5 bases between. This CDR3 contains 12 residues. Germline CDR1 ENHRY, CDR2 SYGVKD. CDR3 DNA: TGTGCCATCAGTGAGAGAGGCACTGAAGCTTTCTTT. Its translation: CAISERGTEAFF.

In this sample, this clone turned up once. The chain carries TRBV14 and TRBJ1-2, with a weak D call TRBD1 (5 bases). The CDR3 sequence is 14 residues long. Between the trimmed V and J ends, which lost 0 bases and 4 bases, there was a span of 9 bases. Germline values: CDR1 SGHDN, CDR2 FVKESK. CDR3 coding DNA: TGTGCCAGCAGCCAAGATGCGGGGGTCTATGGCTACACCTTC. It encodes CASSQDAGVYGYTF.

The rearrangement joins TRBV30 to TRBJ1-4, with 7 bases fitting TRBD1. Germline values: CDR1 GTSNPN, CDR2 SVGIG (reference sequence). This CDR3 comprises 13 residues. V shed 1 base and J 9 bases; nucleotides not matched to a gene: 5. CDR3 amino acids: CAWSEGAPKKLFF. In DNA, the CDR3 is TGTGCCTGGAGTGAGGGGGCGCCGAAAAAACTGTTTTTT.

The chain combines TRBV2 with TRBJ1-5; TRBD1 matches at 10 bases. CDR3 length equals 14 residues. The germline V gene encodes CDR1 SNHLY and CDR2 FYNNEI. The trim removed 4 bases at V and 6 bases at J, leaving 3 bases unmatched. The CDR3 here is CASSGDRGFQPQHF. The CDR3 coding sequence is TGTGCCAGCAGTGGGGACAGGGGATTTCAGCCCCAGCATTTT.

The gene calls are TRBV6-5 and TRBJ1-2; 7 bases are shared with TRBD1. This CDR3 has 14 amino acids. Germline loops: CDR1 MNHEY, CDR2 SVGAGI. The V gene end was trimmed by 4 bases and the J gene end by 4 bases; junction bases not matched to a gene: 6. The CDR3 sequence: CASSWRQGGYGYTF. In DNA, the CDR3 is TGTGCCAGCAGTTGGAGACAGGGTGGCTATGGCTACACCTTC.

The sample holds many counts of this clone. This rearrangement joins TRBV5-1 to TRBJ1-1; D unresolved. Germline V gene data show CDR1 as SGHRS and CDR2 as YFSETQ. V lost 1 base and J 5 bases, leaving 12 bases between the germline ends. The CDR3 is 14 residues long. CDR3 sequence reads: CASSLYSGRTEAFF. The CDR3 DNA is TGCGCCAGCAGCTTGTACAGCGGGCGGACTGAAGCTTTCTTT.

A word on this clone: Different DNA sequences within this sample yield the same CDR3. The V gene is TRBV6-5, the J gene TRBJ1-1; 7 bases are a match to TRBD1. CDR1 is MNHEY and CDR2 is SVGAGI in the germline V gene. The CDR3 has 14 amino acids. The V gene end was trimmed by 0 bases and the J gene end by 4 bases; junction bases not matched to a gene: 2. The CDR3 sequence: CASSYSGGSTEAFF. In DNA form, the CDR3 reads TGTGCCAGCAGTTACTCAGGGGGCTCCACTGAAGCTTTCTTT.

V is TRBV2 and J is TRBJ1-5; TRBD1 might be the D (6 bases). Germline loops: CDR1 SNHLY, CDR2 FYNNEI. The CDR3 is made up of 13 amino acids. V shed 7 bases and J shed 3 bases, with 10 bases lying between them. CDR3 nucleotides: TGTGCCAGCAACGGACAGTTCAATCAGCCCCAGCATTTT. Translated: CASNGQFNQPQHF.

The CDR3 region is CASSLNLPQETQYF. The CDR3 DNA reads TGTGCCAGCAGCTTGAACTTACCACAAGAGACCCAGTACTTC. The V call is TRBV5-8, the J call TRBJ2-5; D is unclear. The germline V gene encodes CDR1 SGHTS and CDR2 YDEGEE. V was clipped by 1 base and J by 2 bases, with 9 bases between them. This CDR3 contains 14 residues.